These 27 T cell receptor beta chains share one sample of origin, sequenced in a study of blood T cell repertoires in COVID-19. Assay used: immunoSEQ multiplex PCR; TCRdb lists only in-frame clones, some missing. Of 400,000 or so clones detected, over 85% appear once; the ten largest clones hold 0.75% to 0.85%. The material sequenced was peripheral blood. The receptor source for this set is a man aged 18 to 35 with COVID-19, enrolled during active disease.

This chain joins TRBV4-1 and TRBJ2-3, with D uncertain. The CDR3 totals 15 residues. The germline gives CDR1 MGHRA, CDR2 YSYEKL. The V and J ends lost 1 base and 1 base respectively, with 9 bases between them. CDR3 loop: CASSQAGARTDTQYF. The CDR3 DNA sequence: TGCGCCAGCAGCCAAGCTGGAGCGCGCACAGATACGCAGTATTTT.

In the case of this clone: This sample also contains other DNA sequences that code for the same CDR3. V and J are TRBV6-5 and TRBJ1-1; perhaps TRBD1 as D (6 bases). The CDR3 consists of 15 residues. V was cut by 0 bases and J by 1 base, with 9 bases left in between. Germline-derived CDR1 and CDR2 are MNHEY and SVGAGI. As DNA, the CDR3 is TGTGCCAGCAGTTACTCGATAGGGGGGAACACTGAAGCTTTCTTT. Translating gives CASSYSIGGNTEAFF.

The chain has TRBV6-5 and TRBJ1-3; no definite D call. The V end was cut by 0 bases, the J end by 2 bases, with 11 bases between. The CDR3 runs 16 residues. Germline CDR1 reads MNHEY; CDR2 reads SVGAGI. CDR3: CASSYSEAAAGNTIYF. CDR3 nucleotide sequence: TGTGCCAGCAGTTACTCGGAGGCCGCCGCTGGAAACACCATATATTTT.

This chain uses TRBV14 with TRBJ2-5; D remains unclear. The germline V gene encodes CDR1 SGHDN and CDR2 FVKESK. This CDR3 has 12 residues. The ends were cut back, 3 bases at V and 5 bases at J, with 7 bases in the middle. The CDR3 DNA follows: TGTGCCAGCAGCCAGAACTGGGAGACCCAGTACTTC. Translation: CASSQNWETQYF.

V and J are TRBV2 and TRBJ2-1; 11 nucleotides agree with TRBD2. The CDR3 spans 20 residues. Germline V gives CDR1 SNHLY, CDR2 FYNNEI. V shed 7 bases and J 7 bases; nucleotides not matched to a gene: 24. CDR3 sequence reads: CASTRDMASGGPLSKNEQFF. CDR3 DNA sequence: TGTGCCAGCACCCGGGATATGGCTAGCGGGGGGCCCCTCTCGAAAAATGAGCAGTTCTTC.

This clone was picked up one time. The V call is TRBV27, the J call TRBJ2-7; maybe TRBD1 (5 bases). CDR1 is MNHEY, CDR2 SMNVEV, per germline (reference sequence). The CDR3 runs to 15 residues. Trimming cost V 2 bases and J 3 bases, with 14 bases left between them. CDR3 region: CASSLGQGPHYEQYF. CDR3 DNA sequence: TGTGCCAGCAGTTTAGGGCAGGGCCCTCACTACGAGCAGTACTTC.

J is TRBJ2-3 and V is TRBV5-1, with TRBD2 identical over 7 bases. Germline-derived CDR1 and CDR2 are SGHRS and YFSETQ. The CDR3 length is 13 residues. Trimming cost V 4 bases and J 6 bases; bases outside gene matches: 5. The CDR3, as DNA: TGCGCCAGCAGCCTTACTAGCGTCGATACGCAGTATTTT. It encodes CASSLTSVDTQYF.

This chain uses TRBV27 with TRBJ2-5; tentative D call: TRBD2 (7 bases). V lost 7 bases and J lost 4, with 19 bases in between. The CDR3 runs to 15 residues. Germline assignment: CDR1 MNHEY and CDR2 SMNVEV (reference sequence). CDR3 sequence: CASNKGGLARETQYF. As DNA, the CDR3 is TGTGCCAGCAACAAGGGGGGGCTAGCCAGAGAGACCCAGTACTTC.

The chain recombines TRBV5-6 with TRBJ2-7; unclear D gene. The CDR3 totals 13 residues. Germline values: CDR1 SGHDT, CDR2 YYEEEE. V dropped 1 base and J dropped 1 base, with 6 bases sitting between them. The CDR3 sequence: CASSLLYSYEQYF. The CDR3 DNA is TGTGCCAGCAGCTTGCTATATTCCTACGAGCAGTACTTC.

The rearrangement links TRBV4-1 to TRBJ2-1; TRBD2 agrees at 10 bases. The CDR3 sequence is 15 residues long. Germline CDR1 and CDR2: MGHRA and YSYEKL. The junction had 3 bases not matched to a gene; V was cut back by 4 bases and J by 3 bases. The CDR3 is CASSPSGGDYNEQFF. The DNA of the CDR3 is TGCGCCAGCAGCCCTAGCGGGGGAGACTACAATGAGCAGTTCTTC.

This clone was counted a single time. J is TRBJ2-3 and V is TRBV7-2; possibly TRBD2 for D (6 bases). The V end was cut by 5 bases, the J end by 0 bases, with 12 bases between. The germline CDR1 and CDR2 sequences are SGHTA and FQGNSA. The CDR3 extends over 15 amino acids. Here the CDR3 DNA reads TGTGCCAGCAGCCCGGGGAGGCGTAGCACAGATACGCAGTATTTT. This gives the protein CASSPGRRSTDTQYF.

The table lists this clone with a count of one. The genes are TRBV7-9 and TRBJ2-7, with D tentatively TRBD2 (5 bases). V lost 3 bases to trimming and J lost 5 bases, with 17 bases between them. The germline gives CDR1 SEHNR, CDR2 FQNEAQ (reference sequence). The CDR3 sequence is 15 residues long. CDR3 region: CASSFPVSGVDEQYF. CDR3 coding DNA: TGTGCCAGCAGCTTCCCCGTGAGCGGCGTTGACGAGCAGTACTTC.

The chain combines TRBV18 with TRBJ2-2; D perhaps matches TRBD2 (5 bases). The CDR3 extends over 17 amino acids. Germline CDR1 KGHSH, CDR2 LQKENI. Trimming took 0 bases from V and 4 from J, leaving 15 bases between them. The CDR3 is CASSPPRGGSSTGELFF. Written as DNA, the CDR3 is TGTGCCAGCTCACCACCCCGGGGTGGAAGTAGCACCGGGGAGCTGTTTTTT.

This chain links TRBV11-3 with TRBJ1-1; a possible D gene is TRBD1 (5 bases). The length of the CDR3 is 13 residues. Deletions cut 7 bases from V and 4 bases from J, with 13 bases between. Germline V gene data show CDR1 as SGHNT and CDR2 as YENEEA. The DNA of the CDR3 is TGTGCCAGCACCAACCTCAGGGTCACTGAAGCTTTCTTT. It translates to CASTNLRVTEAFF.

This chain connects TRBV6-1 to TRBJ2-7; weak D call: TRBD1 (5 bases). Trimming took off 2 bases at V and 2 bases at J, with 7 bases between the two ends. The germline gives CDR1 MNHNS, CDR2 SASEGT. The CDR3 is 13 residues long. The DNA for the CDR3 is TGTGCCAGCAGTGAACCAGGGCCCTACGAGCAGTACTTC. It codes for CASSEPGPYEQYF.

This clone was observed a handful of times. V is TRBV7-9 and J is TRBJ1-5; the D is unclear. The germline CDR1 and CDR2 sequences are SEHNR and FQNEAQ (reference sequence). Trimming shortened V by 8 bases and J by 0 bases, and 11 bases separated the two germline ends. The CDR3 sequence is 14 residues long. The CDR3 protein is CASGLTASNQPQHF. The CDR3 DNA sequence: TGTGCCAGCGGTTTAACAGCTAGCAATCAGCCCCAGCATTTT.

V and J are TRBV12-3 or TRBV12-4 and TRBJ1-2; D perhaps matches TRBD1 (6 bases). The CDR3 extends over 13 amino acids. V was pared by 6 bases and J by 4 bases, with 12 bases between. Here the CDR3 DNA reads TGTGCCAGCAGCCCGGACAGATCCTATGGCTACACCTTC. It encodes CASSPDRSYGYTF.

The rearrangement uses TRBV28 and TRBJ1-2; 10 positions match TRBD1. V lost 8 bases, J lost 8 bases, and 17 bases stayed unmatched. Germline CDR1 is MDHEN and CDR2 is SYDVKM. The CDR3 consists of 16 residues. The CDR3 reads CASASPVGTGAVGYTF. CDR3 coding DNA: TGTGCCAGCGCCTCTCCGGTGGGGACAGGGGCAGTGGGCTACACCTTC.

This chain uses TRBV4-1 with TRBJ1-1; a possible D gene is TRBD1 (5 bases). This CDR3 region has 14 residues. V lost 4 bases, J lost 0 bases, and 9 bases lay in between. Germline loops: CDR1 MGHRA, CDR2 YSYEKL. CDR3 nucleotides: TGCGCCAGCAGCCCCAGGGCTCTGAACACTGAAGCTTTCTTT. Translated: CASSPRALNTEAFF.

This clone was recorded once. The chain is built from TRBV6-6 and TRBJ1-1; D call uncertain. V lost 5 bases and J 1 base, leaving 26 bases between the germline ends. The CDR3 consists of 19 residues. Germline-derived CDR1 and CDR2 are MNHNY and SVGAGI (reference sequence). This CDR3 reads CASSGSRVNLPESNTEAFF. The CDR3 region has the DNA TGTGCCAGCAGTGGATCGAGGGTTAACCTTCCTGAATCGAACACTGAAGCTTTCTTT.

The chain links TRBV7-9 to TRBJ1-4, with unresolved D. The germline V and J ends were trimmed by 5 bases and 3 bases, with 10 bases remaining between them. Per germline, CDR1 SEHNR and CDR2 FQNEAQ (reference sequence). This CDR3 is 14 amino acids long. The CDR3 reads CASSRGSANEKLFF. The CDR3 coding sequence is TGTGCCAGCAGCAGAGGGTCGGCTAATGAAAAACTGTTTTTT.

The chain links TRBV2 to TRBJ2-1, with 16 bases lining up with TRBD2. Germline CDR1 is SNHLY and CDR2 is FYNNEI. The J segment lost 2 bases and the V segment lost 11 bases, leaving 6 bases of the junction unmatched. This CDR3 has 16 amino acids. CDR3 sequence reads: CARSGTSGRAYNEQFF. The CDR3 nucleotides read TGTGCCCGCTCCGGGACTAGCGGGAGGGCCTACAATGAGCAGTTCTTC.

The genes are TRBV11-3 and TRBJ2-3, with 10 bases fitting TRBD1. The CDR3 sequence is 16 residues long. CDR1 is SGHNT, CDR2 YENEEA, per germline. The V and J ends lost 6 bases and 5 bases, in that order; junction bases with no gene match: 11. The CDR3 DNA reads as TGTGCCAGCAGACATTCGGGACAGGGGTCGCAAGATACGCAGTATTTT. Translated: CASRHSGQGSQDTQYF.

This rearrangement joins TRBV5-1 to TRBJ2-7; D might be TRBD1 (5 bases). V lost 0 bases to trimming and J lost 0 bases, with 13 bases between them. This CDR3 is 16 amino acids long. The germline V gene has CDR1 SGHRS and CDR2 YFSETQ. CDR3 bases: TGCGCCAGCAGCTTGGCCTACAGGACGAACTCCTACGAGCAGTACTTC. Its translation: CASSLAYRTNSYEQYF.

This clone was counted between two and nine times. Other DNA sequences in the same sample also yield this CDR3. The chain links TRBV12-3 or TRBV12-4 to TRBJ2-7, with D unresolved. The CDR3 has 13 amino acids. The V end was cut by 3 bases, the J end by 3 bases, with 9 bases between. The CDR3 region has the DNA TGTGCCAGCAGTTTCGACACGGACTACGAGCAGTACTTC. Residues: CASSFDTDYEQYF.

The CDR3 spells CASSLTAGGRETQYF. The CDR3 nucleotides read TGCGCCAGCAGCTTGACGGCGGGGGGAAGAGAGACCCAGTACTTC. The rearrangement joins TRBV5-1 to TRBJ2-5; 8 bases align to TRBD2. V trimming: 1 base; J trimming: 4 bases; junction bases outside the gene matches: 6. The CDR3 is made up of 15 amino acids. Germline V lookup: CDR1 SGHRS, CDR2 YFSETQ.

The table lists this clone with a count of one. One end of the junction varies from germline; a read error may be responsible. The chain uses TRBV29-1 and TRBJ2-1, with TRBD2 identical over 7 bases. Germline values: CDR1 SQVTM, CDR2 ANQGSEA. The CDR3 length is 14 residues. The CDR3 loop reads CSGEVGLHYNEQFF. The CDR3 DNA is TGCAGCGGTGAAGTGGGACTACATTACAATGAGCAGTTCTTC.